These 8 T cell receptor beta chains originate from one sample sequenced in a study of CDR3 diversity in severe acne. TCRdb re-called the PCR reads through MiXCR, storing one row per CDR3 protein. The table lists more than 85,000 distinct CDR3 sequences, roughly 52% of them singletons, with roughly a tenth in the top ten. Sequences were obtained from blood. Receptors originate from a male donor in good health, serving as a control.

This clonotype was counted a single time. The chain combines TRBV13 with TRBJ1-6, with a tentative D call TRBD1 (6 bases). The CDR3 has 17 amino acids. In germline, CDR1 is PRHDT, CDR2 FYEKMQ (reference sequence). The ends were cut back, 8 bases at V and 0 bases at J, with 17 bases in the middle. The CDR3 nucleotides read TGTGCCAGCGCGTTAGGGACACCCACCTCCTATAATTCACCCCTCCACTTT. Its protein product is CASALGTPTSYNSPLHF.

This chain connects TRBV7-9 to TRBJ2-5; D assignment may be TRBD1 or TRBD2 (5 bases each). The V gene lost 5 bases and the J gene lost 5 bases, with 18 bases spanning the gap. Germline-derived CDR1 and CDR2 are SEHNR and FQNEAQ (reference sequence). The CDR3 is 15 residues long. CDR3 loop: CASSRDLKGRETQYF. In DNA form, the CDR3 reads TGTGCCAGCAGCCGGGACCTTAAGGGGCGGGAGACCCAGTACTTC.

The V and J genes are TRBV2 and TRBJ2-1; TRBD1 matches at 10 bases. V dropped 6 bases and J dropped 6; count of bases not matched to a gene: 2. Germline CDR1 is SNHLY and CDR2 is FYNNEI. This CDR3 is 13 amino acids long. The CDR3 here is CASRGTGVNEQFF. The CDR3 DNA follows: TGTGCCAGCAGAGGGACAGGGGTCAATGAGCAGTTCTTC.

Of note for this clonotype: A much larger clone lies a single base off, so this may be a read error. This chain uses TRBV6-2 or TRBV6-3 with TRBJ1-5; D may be TRBD1 (5 bases). CDR3 length: 14 residues. Germline CDR1 is MNHEY and CDR2 is SVGEGT. V was trimmed by 6 bases and J by 2 bases, leaving 11 bases between them. The CDR3 nucleotides are TGTGCCAGCAGGGGGGTGCATGGCAATCAGCCCCAGCATTTT. This translates into CASRGVHGNQPQHF.

In this sample, this clonotype turned up a few times. This rearrangement joins TRBV12-3 or TRBV12-4 to TRBJ2-7, with TRBD2 identical over 12 bases. CDR3 length: 15 residues. The V and J ends lost 5 bases and 4 bases, in that order; junction bases with no gene match: 6. The CDR3 here is CASSGGTSGRYEQYF. Written as DNA, the CDR3 is TGTGCCAGCAGTGGGGGGACTAGCGGGCGGTACGAGCAGTACTTC.

The sample holds one count of this clonotype. The rearrangement uses TRBV11-2 and TRBJ2-1, with D hard to call. Germline assignment: CDR1 SGHAT and CDR2 FQNNGV. This CDR3 is 13 amino acids long. V was pared by 5 bases and J by 6 bases, with 11 bases between. The CDR3 nucleotides read TGTGCCAGCAGCACCAGGCAGTTCAATGAGCAGTTCTTC. As protein: CASSTRQFNEQFF.

Many counts were recorded for this clonotype. The chain recombines TRBV20-1 with TRBJ2-3; D call uncertain. The V end was cut by 4 bases, the J end by 1 base, with 6 bases between. This CDR3 contains 12 residues. The germline CDR1 and CDR2 sequences are DFQATT and SNEGSKA (reference sequence). For the CDR3, the DNA is TGCAGTGCTACCCGTGGCACAGATACGCAGTATTTT. It yields the protein CSATRGTDTQYF.

CDR3: CSAGTANTEAFF. The DNA for the CDR3 is TGCAGTGCCGGGACAGCGAACACTGAAGCTTTCTTT. The chain has TRBV20-1 and TRBJ1-1; 7 positions match TRBD1. Trimming took 6 bases from V and 1 from J; bases not matched to a gene: 2. CDR1 and CDR2 (germline): DFQATT, SNEGSKA (reference sequence). The CDR3 spans 12 residues.